The next 21 T cell receptor beta chains were all read from a single sample in a study of shared clonotypes between healthy human individuals. Sequenced by immunoSEQ multiplex PCR; TCRdb stores in-frame clones only, minus some. The sample lists millions of clones, over 85% occurring once. The sample taken for sequencing was naive CD4+ T cells from PBMCs. Noted subset: CD45RA+ positively selected. Every receptor here comes from a man younger than 30 in good health. Some clones in this sample may be carry-over from other donors' samples.

The V and J genes are TRBV27 and TRBJ2-7; D remains ambiguous. Trimming removed 10 bases at V and 0 bases at J, with 13 bases between. Germline V gene sequence: CDR1 MNHEY, CDR2 SMNVEV (reference sequence). The CDR3 loop spans 13 amino acids. CDR3 nucleotides: TGTGCCACCCAAAGATTACCCTCCTACGAGCAGTACTTC. Amino acid sequence: CATQRLPSYEQYF.

V and J are TRBV5-1 and TRBJ2-5, with 9 bases matching TRBD2. The CDR3 contains 14 residues. With V trimmed by 5 bases and J by 3 bases, 5 bases remained unmatched. Germline V gene sequence: CDR1 SGHRS, CDR2 YFSETQ. CDR3 amino acids: CASSSGSGKETQYF. CDR3 nucleotides: TGCGCCAGCAGTAGCGGGAGTGGGAAAGAGACCCAGTACTTC.

The rearrangement uses TRBV28 and TRBJ1-5, with 8 nucleotides matching TRBD1. The ends lost 4 bases at V and 4 bases at J; junction bases unmatched: 6. The CDR3 sequence is 15 residues long. Looked up from germline, CDR1 is MDHEN and CDR2 is SYDVKM. The CDR3 sequence: CASSSPGQVNQPQHF. CDR3 nucleotides: TGTGCCAGCAGTTCCCCGGGACAGGTGAATCAGCCCCAGCATTTT.

This sequence joins TRBV28 and TRBJ1-1, with TRBD1 as a possible D gene (6 bases). The germline CDR1 and CDR2 sequences are MDHEN and SYDVKM. Between the trimmed V and J ends, which lost 5 bases and 6 bases, there was a span of 25 bases. This CDR3 has 17 residues. CDR3 nucleotide sequence: TGTGCCAGCAGTAGTACAGGGACCCCGCGCGGGTTAGCTGAAGCTTTCTTT. Amino acid sequence: CASSSTGTPRGLAEAFF.

The rearrangement uses TRBV5-1 and TRBJ2-1; the D gene is possibly TRBD1 (6 bases). CDR1 is SGHRS, CDR2 YFSETQ, per germline. This CDR3 has 13 amino acids. Trimming took off 4 bases at V and 6 bases at J, with 11 bases between the two ends. The CDR3 is CASSHTTGNEQFF. DNA for the CDR3: TGCGCCAGCAGCCACACGACAGGCAATGAGCAGTTCTTC.

V is TRBV7-2 and J is TRBJ2-5; TRBD1 might be the D (6 bases). Germline CDR1 and CDR2: SGHTA and FQGNSA. Trimming took off 5 bases at V and 5 bases at J, with 18 bases between the two ends. This CDR3 is built from 15 residues. The CDR3 DNA reads as TGTGCCAGCAGCCTCCTGTCAGGGGAATGGGAGACCCAGTACTTC. Translating gives CASSLLSGEWETQYF.

The chain joins TRBV7-9 to TRBJ1-2; a weak D match, TRBD1 (6 bases). CDR1 and CDR2 from the germline V gene are SEHNR and FQNEAQ (reference sequence). This CDR3 is built from 13 residues. V lost 6 bases and J 6 bases, leaving 14 bases between the germline ends. The CDR3 DNA sequence: TGTGCCAGCAGTTTAAGCGAGGGGGATGGCTACACCTTC. Amino acid sequence: CASSLSEGDGYTF.

The CDR3 DNA reads as TGTGCCAGCAGTTTGGCCCTCAGGGGGCCAGATACGCAGTATTTT. This encodes CASSLALRGPDTQYF. V and J are TRBV28 and TRBJ2-3; 8 positions agree with TRBD1. J was trimmed by 4 bases and V by 3 bases; bases with no gene match: 6. The length of the CDR3 is 15 residues. From germline, CDR1 is MDHEN and CDR2 SYDVKM.

The chain has TRBV5-6 and TRBJ2-5; D uncertain. V lost 0 bases and J lost 11, with 11 bases in between. Germline CDR1 and CDR2: SGHDT and YYEEEE. CDR3 size: 12 residues. The CDR3 reads CASSLGRDQQYF. CDR3 nucleotide sequence: TGTGCCAGCAGCTTGGGAAGAGATCAGCAGTACTTC.

The chain recombines TRBV29-1 with TRBJ1-2; 10 bases are shared with TRBD1. V was clipped by 4 bases and J by 5 bases; unmatched bases: 4. Germline-derived CDR1 and CDR2 are SQVTM and ANQGSEA. There are 13 residues in the CDR3. The CDR3 DNA reads TGCAGCGTTGTGGGACAGGGGAGTTATGGCTACACCTTC. Residues: CSVVGQGSYGYTF.

This chain joins TRBV5-6 and TRBJ1-2, with D possibly being TRBD1 (5 bases). Germline loops: CDR1 SGHDT, CDR2 YYEEEE. Trimming stripped 0 bases from V and 4 bases from J, with 13 bases between. The CDR3 loop spans 15 amino acids. For the CDR3, the DNA is TGTGCCAGCAGCTTGGTAACCAGGGTAGGCTATGGCTACACCTTC. It translates to CASSLVTRVGYGYTF.

The chain combines TRBV5-5 with TRBJ2-7, with 9 bases matching TRBD1. Per germline, CDR1 SGHKS and CDR2 YYEKEE (reference sequence). V was pared by 0 bases and J by 5 bases, with 6 bases of the junction left unmatched. The CDR3 totals 15 residues. Written as DNA, the CDR3 is TGTGCCAGCAGCTTGGCGGGCTGGACAGGGGACGAGCAGTACTTC. Residues: CASSLAGWTGDEQYF.

The count of this clone is one. The V call is TRBV21-1, the J call TRBJ2-7; the table's D call, TRBD2, has no DNA check behind it. TRBV21-1 is tagged as a pseudogene. This CDR3 has 14 residues. CDR3 coding DNA: TGTGCCAGCAGCAAACGTCTAGCGCCATACGAGCAGTACTTC. Protein product: CASSKRLAPYEQYF.

This chain uses TRBV7-2 with TRBJ1-2; D remains ambiguous. The V and J ends lost 1 base and 8 bases respectively, with 14 bases between them. This CDR3 region has 14 residues. In germline, CDR1 is SGHTA, CDR2 FQGNSA. Written as DNA, the CDR3 is TGTGCCAGCAGCTTAGGGACCTACCCCACGGGCTACACCTTC. It translates to CASSLGTYPTGYTF.

The count of this clone is one. Other DNA sequences of this sample code for an identical CDR3. The chain employs TRBV11-2 and TRBJ2-7; D is uncertain. The CDR3 runs to 14 residues. The ends were cut back, 5 bases at V and 0 bases at J, with 11 bases in the middle. The germline gives CDR1 SGHAT, CDR2 FQNNGV. CDR3 sequence (DNA): TGTGCCAGCAGCCTTGGACGGGCCTCCTACGAGCAGTACTTC. This sequence encodes CASSLGRASYEQYF. The whole variable domain, filled in from reference TRBV11-2 and TRBJ2-7, reads EAGVAQSPRYKIIEKRQSVAFWCNPISGHATLYWYQQILGQGPKLLIQFQNNGVVDDSQLPKDRFSAERLKGVDSTLKIQPAKLEDSAVYLCASSLGRASYEQYFGPGTRLTVT.

The gene calls are TRBV5-1 and TRBJ2-3; 7 bases align to TRBD2. Germline V gene data show CDR1 as SGHRS and CDR2 as YFSETQ. J was trimmed by 3 bases and V by 3 bases; bases with no gene match: 13. This CDR3 contains 17 residues. As DNA, the CDR3 is TGCGCCAGCAGCTACCCGCGGGGCGGGAGAACTACAGATACGCAGTATTTT. This encodes CASSYPRGGRTTDTQYF.

The chain is built from TRBV5-4 and TRBJ2-3; D may be TRBD1 or TRBD2 (6 bases each). Per germline, CDR1 SGHNT and CDR2 YYREEE (reference sequence). Trimming removed 0 bases from V and 3 bases from J, with 14 bases in between. This CDR3 is 16 amino acids long. The CDR3 loop is CASSLVSGGGTDTQYF. CDR3 DNA: TGTGCCAGCAGCTTGGTGTCCGGGGGCGGGACAGATACGCAGTATTTT.

V is TRBV11-1 and J is TRBJ2-3; no clear D gene. The CDR3 covers 13 residues. Germline V gene lookup returns CDR1 SGHAT and CDR2 FQDESV (reference sequence). V lost 4 bases, J lost 0 bases, and 5 bases lay in between. DNA for the CDR3: TGTGCCAGCAGCTCGGACAGCACAGATACGCAGTATTTT. Encoded protein: CASSSDSTDTQYF. The complete variable domain, with remaining parts taken from reference TRBV11-1 and TRBJ2-3, reads EAEVAQSPRYKITEKSQAVAFWCDPISGHATLYWYRQILGQGPELLVQFQDESVVDDSQLPKDRFSAERLKGVDSTLKIQPAELGDSAMYLCASSSDSTDTQYFGPGTRLTVL.

The chain uses TRBV29-1 and TRBJ2-1; D could derive from TRBD1 or TRBD2 (5 bases each). The germline V gene has CDR1 SQVTM and CDR2 ANQGSEA. V dropped 3 bases and J dropped 8 bases, with 8 bases sitting between them. The CDR3 consists of 11 residues. The CDR3 DNA is TGCAGCGTTGAGTTGGGGGATGAGCAGTTCTTC. Amino acids: CSVELGDEQFF.

This chain links TRBV7-3 with TRBJ2-1, with D uncertain. This CDR3 is 16 amino acids long. The V end was cut by 5 bases, the J end by 3 bases, with 17 bases between. CDR1 and CDR2 from the germline V gene are SGHTA and FQGTGA. The DNA of the CDR3 is TGTGCCAGCAGCCGACCTCCGGCGGAAATCTACAATGAGCAGTTCTTC. Encoded protein: CASSRPPAEIYNEQFF. Full variable domain (remainder filled in from reference TRBV7-3 and TRBJ2-1): GAGVSQTPSNKVTEKGKYVELRCDPISGHTALYWYRQSLGQGPEFLIYFQGTGAADDSGLPNDRFFAVRPEGSVSTLKIQRTERGDSAVYLCASSRPPAEIYNEQFFGPGTRLTVL.

The chain links TRBV25-1 to TRBJ2-7; 8 nucleotides align to TRBD1. With 6 bases clipped from V and 4 bases from J, the junction kept 8 bases outside the gene matches. The germline V gene encodes CDR1 MGHDK and CDR2 SYGVNS. The CDR3 runs 14 residues. The CDR3 is CASSSGTGFYEQYF. The DNA of the CDR3 is TGTGCCAGCAGCTCCGGGACAGGATTTTACGAGCAGTACTTC.